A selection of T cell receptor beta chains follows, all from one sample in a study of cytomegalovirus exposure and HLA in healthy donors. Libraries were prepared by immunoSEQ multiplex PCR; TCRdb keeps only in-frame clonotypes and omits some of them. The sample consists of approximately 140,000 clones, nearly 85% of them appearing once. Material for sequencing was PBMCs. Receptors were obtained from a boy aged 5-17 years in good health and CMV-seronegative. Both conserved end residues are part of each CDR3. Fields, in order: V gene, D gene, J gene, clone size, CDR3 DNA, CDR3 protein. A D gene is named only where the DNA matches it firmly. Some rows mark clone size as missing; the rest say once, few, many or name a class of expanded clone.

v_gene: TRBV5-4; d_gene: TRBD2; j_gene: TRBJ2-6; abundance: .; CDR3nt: TGTGCCAGCAGTCGCCCGGGACTAGCGGGAAACTCTGGGGCCAACGTCCTGACTTTC; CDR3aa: CASSRPGLAGNSGANVLTF
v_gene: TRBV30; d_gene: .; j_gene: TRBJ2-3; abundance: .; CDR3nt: TGTGCCTGGAGTGTAGGGGGGGGCACAGATACGCAGTATTTT; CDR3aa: CAWSVGGGTDTQYF
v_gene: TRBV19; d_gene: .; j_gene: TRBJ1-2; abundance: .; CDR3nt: TGTGCCAGTAGTACCTGGACAGCTAACTATGGCTACACCTTC; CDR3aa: CASSTWTANYGYTF
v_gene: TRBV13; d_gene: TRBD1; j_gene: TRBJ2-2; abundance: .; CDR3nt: TGTGCCAGCAGGCAACTTACAGGGGGGAACACCGGGGAGCTGTTTTTT; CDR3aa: CASRQLTGGNTGELFF
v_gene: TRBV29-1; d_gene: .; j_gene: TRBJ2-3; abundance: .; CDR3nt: TGCAGTCTAGGCGGGGGCACAGATACGCAGTATTTT; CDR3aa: CSLGGGTDTQYF
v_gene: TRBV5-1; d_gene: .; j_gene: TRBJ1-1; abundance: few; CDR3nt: TGCGCCAGCAGCGTACAGGGTGGGGCTGAAGCTTTCTTT; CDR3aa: CASSVQGGAEAFF
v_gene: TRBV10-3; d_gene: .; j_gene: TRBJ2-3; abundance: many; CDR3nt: TGTGCCACCAAATTAGAGGATAGCACAGATACGCAGTATTTT; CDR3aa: CATKLEDSTDTQYF
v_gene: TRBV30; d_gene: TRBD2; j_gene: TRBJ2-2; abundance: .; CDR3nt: TGTGCCTGTCTGCTGGCGGGAGCTTCAGTTGGCACCGGGGAGCTGTTTTTT; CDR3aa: CACLLAGASVGTGELFF
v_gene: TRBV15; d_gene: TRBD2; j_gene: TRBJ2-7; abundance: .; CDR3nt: TGTGCCACCAGCAGAGTCTGGGGCGGGACTAGAGCCTACGAGCAGTACTTC; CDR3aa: CATSRVWGGTRAYEQYF
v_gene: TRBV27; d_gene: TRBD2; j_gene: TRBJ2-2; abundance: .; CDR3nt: TGTGCCAGCAGTTTAGGGGGGAGGGCCGCCGGGGAGCTGTTTTTT; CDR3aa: CASSLGGRAAGELFF
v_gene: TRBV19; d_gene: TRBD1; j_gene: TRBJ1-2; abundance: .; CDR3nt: TGTGCCAGTAGTATTGGACAGGGCGGCTATGGCTACACCTTC; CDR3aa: CASSIGQGGYGYTF
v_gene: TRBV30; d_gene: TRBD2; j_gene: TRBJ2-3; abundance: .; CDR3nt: TGTGCCTGGAAGCTAGCGGGAGGGGGGTGTTGGACAGATACGCAGTATTTT; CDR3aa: CAWKLAGGGCWTDTQYF